This T cell receptor (beta chain) originates from a study of blood T cell repertoires in COVID-19. As for the study in general: T cells, B-cell-depleted T cells, or PBMCs supplied cDNA or gDNA.

There are 17 residues in the CDR3. The V segment lost 2 bases and the J segment 4 bases; nucleotides outside the gene matches: 9. Germline loops: CDR1 KGHDR, CDR2 SFDVKD. Original handling: Estimates of nucleated cell counts were drawn from the amplification of reference gene primers. The protocol was immunoSEQ multiplex PCR, while the TCRdb copy is restricted to in-frame clones and leaves out a portion. Clone size and the V and J calls come from that table; the DNA yielded D and trimming. The sample has 200,000 to 250,000 clones; 65% to 90% are singletons. Allocation to cohorts depended on clinical history reported by the participants.

The receptor was isolated from a middle-aged woman with acute COVID-19. Sequenced: PBMCs or T cells enriched from blood (not recorded which). J is TRBJ2-3 and V is TRBV24-1, with TRBD2 identical over 9 bases. The CDR3 nucleotides read TGTGCCACCAGTGATTCCGCGCTAGCGGGAAGGGCAGATACGCAGTATTTT. Translating it yields CATSDSALAGRADTQYF.